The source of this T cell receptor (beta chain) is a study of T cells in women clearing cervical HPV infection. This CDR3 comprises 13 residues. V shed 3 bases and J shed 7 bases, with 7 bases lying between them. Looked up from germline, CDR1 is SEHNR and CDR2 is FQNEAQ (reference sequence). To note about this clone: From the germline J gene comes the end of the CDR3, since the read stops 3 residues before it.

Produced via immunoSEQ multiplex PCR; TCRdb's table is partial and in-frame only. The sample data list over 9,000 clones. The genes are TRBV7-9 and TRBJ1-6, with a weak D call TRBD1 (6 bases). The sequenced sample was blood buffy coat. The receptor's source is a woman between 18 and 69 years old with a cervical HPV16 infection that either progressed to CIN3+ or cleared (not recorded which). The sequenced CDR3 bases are TGTGCCAGCAGCTTCCAGGGGAATTCACCC. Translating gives CASSFQGNSP. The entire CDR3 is CASSFQGNSPLHF.